The TCR beta chain under discussion was sequenced for a study of CD8+CD57+ T cells in acquired aplastic anemia. Genomic DNA templated the TCR beta VDJ and CDR3 profiling. TCRdb recomputed calls from the reads with MiXCR, one row per CDR3 protein. Of more than 250,000 distinct CDR3 sequences detected, approximately 80% appear once; the ten largest clones hold approximately 40%. The CDR3 runs to 15 residues. Per the germline V gene, CDR1 is SGHDT and CDR2 is YYEEEE. Trimming removed 0 bases at V and 2 bases at J, with 11 bases between. In patients chosen for sequencing, flow cytometry had shown CD8+CD57+ cell expansion.

The TCR was taken from a human donor with aplastic anemia. The V call is TRBV5-6, the J call TRBJ1-2; perhaps TRBD1 as D (5 bases). The sample was sorted CD4+, CD8+, or CD8+CD57+ T cells (not recorded which) from PBMCs. CDR3 coding DNA: TGTGCCAGCAGCTTGGGCGGGGGGTCAAACTATGGCTACACCTTC. Translated, it gives CASSLGGGSNYGYTF. Combining the CDR3 with reference TRBV5-6 and TRBJ1-2 gives the whole variable domain DAGVTQSPTHLIKTRGQQVTLRCSPKSGHDTVSWYQQALGQGPQFIFQYYEEEERQRGNFPDRFSGHQFPNYSSELNVNALLLGDSALYLCASSLGGGSNYGYTFGSGTRLTVV.